The 10 T cell receptor beta chains reported below all come from one sample, sequenced in a study of T cell responses to AZD1222 COVID-19 vaccine. Sequenced by immunoSEQ multiplex PCR; TCRdb stores in-frame clones only, minus some. Among about 130,000 clones listed, 85% to 95% were seen once. The sequencing here drew on peripheral blood, taken 28 days after the second AZD1222 dose. Every receptor here comes from an adult who received the AZD1222 COVID-19 vaccine.

The chain recombines TRBV11-3 with TRBJ1-2, with 7 bases fitting TRBD1. The CDR3 runs to 15 residues. V shed 5 bases and J 4 bases; nucleotides not matched to a gene: 10. Germline V gene lookup returns CDR1 SGHNT and CDR2 YENEEA. CDR3 DNA sequence: TGTGCCAGCAGCGAGCAGGGGGGTTTTGGCTATGGCTACACCTTC. This codes for CASSEQGGFGYGYTF.

The chain is built from TRBV5-8 and TRBJ1-1; 8 nucleotides agree with TRBD1. Germline V gene lookup returns CDR1 SGHTS and CDR2 YDEGEE. The CDR3 length is 13 residues. Trimming at V came to 4 bases and at J to 11 bases, leaving 10 bases not matched to a gene. The CDR3 loop reads CASSAGQGQVAFF. The CDR3 DNA sequence: TGTGCCAGCAGCGCAGGACAGGGTCAGGTGGCTTTCTTT.

The V gene is TRBV4-2, the J gene TRBJ1-1; the D gene is possibly TRBD1 (6 bases). Germline lookup yields CDR1 LGHNA and CDR2 YNFKEQ. V lost 0 bases and J lost 4, with 18 bases in between. The CDR3 has 17 residues. CDR3 residues: CASSQEEGLGRGTEAFF. CDR3 bases: TGTGCCAGCAGCCAAGAAGAGGGGTTGGGCAGGGGCACTGAAGCTTTCTTT.

This chain joins TRBV5-5 and TRBJ1-1; D unresolved. Germline CDR1 reads SGHKS; CDR2 reads YYEKEE (reference sequence). CDR3 length: 13 amino acids. V was pared by 1 base and J by 0 bases, with 4 bases between. CDR3 in DNA: TGTGCCAGCAGCTTGTACCTGAACACTGAAGCTTTCTTT. Residues: CASSLYLNTEAFF.

V is TRBV30 and J is TRBJ2-7; D ambiguous. The CDR3 covers 15 residues. In germline, CDR1 is GTSNPN, CDR2 SVGIG (reference sequence). V gave up 2 bases and J gave up 3 bases, with 17 bases separating them. The CDR3 protein is CAWSPLGSRRYEQYF. In DNA form, the CDR3 reads TGTGCCTGGAGTCCTCTCGGGTCCAGACGCTACGAGCAGTACTTC.

The J gene is TRBJ2-3, the V gene TRBV6-5; 7 bases are a match to TRBD2. The CDR3 length is 16 residues. Germline V lookup: CDR1 MNHEY, CDR2 SVGAGI. Trimming at V came to 0 bases and at J to 3 bases, leaving 6 bases not matched to a gene. The DNA of the CDR3 is TGTGCCAGCAGTTACTCGGGAGCGGGGAATACAGATACGCAGTATTTT. It codes for CASSYSGAGNTDTQYF.

DNA of the CDR3: TGTGCCAGCAGGGTTGGGGGGAGTTACGAGCAGTACTTC. It specifies CASRVGGSYEQYF. The chain joins TRBV28 to TRBJ2-7; tentative D call: TRBD2 (6 bases). Germline loops: CDR1 MDHEN, CDR2 SYDVKM. The CDR3 contains 13 residues. V lost 6 bases and J 4 bases, leaving 13 bases between the germline ends.

This clone was counted a few times. The gene calls are TRBV7-9 and TRBJ2-5, with D unresolved. The CDR3 has 16 amino acids. V was trimmed by 1 base and J by 8 bases, leaving 20 bases between them. Germline loops: CDR1 SEHNR, CDR2 FQNEAQ (reference sequence). This chain's CDR3 is CASSLVFAGPKRTQYF. CDR3 nucleotide sequence: TGTGCCAGCAGCTTAGTATTTGCAGGACCCAAGAGAACCCAGTACTTC.

This chain joins TRBV5-4 and TRBJ1-6; D is ambiguous. The CDR3 extends over 18 amino acids. Germline CDR1 is SGHNT and CDR2 is YYREEE (reference sequence). Trimming stripped 2 bases from V and 4 bases from J, with 19 bases between. Here the CDR3 DNA reads TGTGCCAGCAGCTTCCAATGGCCGCTCCCTTTTTATAATTCACCCCTCCACTTT. It is translated as CASSFQWPLPFYNSPLHF.

The chain carries TRBV18 and TRBJ1-2; 7 bases are shared with TRBD1. V was clipped by 2 bases and J by 4 bases; unmatched bases: 7. This CDR3 has 15 residues. CDR1 is KGHSH, CDR2 LQKENI, per germline. CDR3 loop: CASSPTSRDSYGYTF. CDR3 DNA sequence: TGTGCCAGCTCACCAACATCAAGGGACAGCTATGGCTACACCTTC.